The following is a TCR beta chain sequence with its context. The data derive from a study of cytomegalovirus exposure and HLA in healthy donors. Participants comprised healthy donors of bone marrow. With 8 bases clipped from V and 5 bases from J, the junction kept 15 bases outside the gene matches. This CDR3 spans 15 amino acids. Germline CDR1 MNHEY, CDR2 SMNVEV (reference sequence). PCR was performed using 60 Vbeta and 13 Jbeta primers. The method was immunoSEQ multiplex PCR; TCRdb's version includes in-frame clones alone and lacks a portion of them. The sample has 150,000 to 200,000 clones; less than 80% are singletons.

The chain couples TRBV27 to TRBJ2-7; the match to TRBD2 covers 7 bases. This clonotype was obtained from a man aged 35-49 years in good health and CMV-seronegative. Sample: PBMCs. Written as DNA, the CDR3 is TGTGCCAGCTTGGGGAGGGCGGGAGATCCCCACGAGCAGTACTTC. The encoded protein is CASLGRAGDPHEQYF.